A single T cell receptor beta chain is shown here with its context. This clonotype has at least ten counts. Its antigen is not yet known. No clone much larger than this one lies a single base away; base qualities are absent. Set within a cohort of healthcare workers in London, UK, this nested case-control study involved weekly PCR testing of nasopharyngeal swabs along with blood sampling. Healthcare workers were recruited during the week of the UK lockdown, between 23 and 31 March 2020, and followed weekly for up to 16 weeks. Including cysteine and phenylalanine, the CDR3 has 14 amino acids. Of all the DNA, just the CDR3 is kept, 42 bases in frame from base 1. CDR1 SGHTA and CDR2 FQGNSA were looked up in the germline V gene. V is reduced by 4 bases and J by 4 bases, leaving a spacing of 13 bases between them. This sample stems from a study of early T cells in non-severe SARS-CoV-2 infection (dated by TCRdb to about 2021). The study in broad terms: Bulk RNA from unsorted whole blood was used for TCR sequencing, so alpha and beta chains could not be paired. Paper-wide results and their limitations: VDJdb matching was skewed toward anti-spike CD8 responses and likely underestimated virus-specific expansions, missing private and CD4 specificities.

The library came from 5' RACE. The listed sequencing device is NextSeq 500. The TCR library protocol attached unique molecular identifiers to individual cDNA molecules to correct for sequencing error and PCR bias. Sequencing covered both TCR alpha and beta chains, and within each sample the abundances of alpha and beta sequences were tightly co-correlated. Per the authors' processing: V gene, J gene and CDR3 annotation of TCR sequences was performed with Decombinator V4. Expanded TCRs were defined as changing significantly between any two time points under a Poisson model with p below 0.0001. TCR abundances were normalised to the total number of TCRs sequenced per sample and expressed as counts per million. MAIT TCRs were defined by TRAV1-2 paired with TRAJ12, TRAJ20 or TRAJ33, and iNKT TCRs by TRAV10 paired with TRAJ18. A search of VDJdb, accessed on 1 November 2021, was run for TCRs annotated to CMV, EBV and SARS-CoV-2, with TCRs annotated for multiple antigens excluded. TCRdb ran its own pipeline on the public reads, namely fastp trimming at Q25 and MiXCR clone calling, and kept in-frame beta chains. Every distinct CDR3 protein forms one entry, paired with its most common genes and DNA. These V and J calls derive from TCRdb rather than the authors' analysis. This sample lists about 49,000 distinct CDR3 sequences; around 6% were detected once. Jointly, the top ten make up 2.8% of the sample.

The V gene is TRBV7-2 and the J gene is TRBJ1-2, and the D gene may be TRBD1, 6 bases matching. The clonotype originates from an adult who was a healthcare worker with PCR-confirmed SARS-CoV-2 infection or an uninfected control (not recorded which). The specimen comprised whole blood, sampled at baseline. The CDR3 sequence is CASSSGRGGYGYTF. The DNA sequence follows: TGTGCCAGCAGCTCGGGCAGGGGAGGCTATGGCTACACCTTC.